These T cell receptor beta chains were read from a single sample in a study of beta chain features in type 1 diabetes. Only in-frame clones appear in the TCRdb table, and some are missing; sequencing was by immunoSEQ multiplex PCR. The repertoire holds 130,000 or so clones, with around 9% as singletons. The material sequenced was central memory CD4+ T cells from blood. Every receptor here comes from a man aged 25-45 years with type 1 diabetes. Each CDR3 is given with its conserved first and last residue. The order of the fields is clone size, D gene, V gene, J gene, CDR3 protein, CDR3 DNA. The D gene is left open where the match is weak. Clone size is shown for a subset of rows, as once, few, many or a class of expanded clone.

>few|NA|TRBV5-6|TRBJ2-7
CASSRHSFYEQYF
TGTGCCAGCAGCCGACACAGCTTTTACGAGCAGTACTTC
>NA|TRBD1|TRBV27|TRBJ2-3
CASSLAGTGLGTQYF
TGTGCCAGCAGTTTAGCCGGGACAGGTTTGGGTACGCAGTATTTT
>few|NA|TRBV13|TRBJ1-5
CASSLGRSGGNQPQHF
TGTGCCAGCAGCTTAGGGCGATCAGGGGGCAATCAGCCCCAGCATTTT
>few|TRBD1|TRBV10-3|TRBJ2-2
CAISDGQGDRELFF
TGTGCCATCAGTGATGGACAGGGGGACAGGGAGCTGTTTTTT
>NA|TRBD2|TRBV7-3|TRBJ2-1
CASSLRIAGAPKEQFF
TGTGCCAGCAGCTTAAGAATAGCGGGGGCCCCCAAGGAGCAGTTCTTC
>few|TRBD2|TRBV29-1|TRBJ2-3
CSAGVLAGGGTTDTQYF
TGCAGCGCCGGTGTTCTAGCGGGGGGCGGGACCACAGATACGCAGTATTTT
>few|TRBD1|TRBV18|TRBJ1-2
CASSPDRGPGYTF
TGTGCCAGCTCTCCCGACAGGGGGCCTGGCTACACCTTC
>NA|TRBD1|TRBV27|TRBJ1-1
CASRLQGGTEAFF
TGTGCCAGCAGGCTACAGGGGGGGACTGAAGCTTTCTTT
>few|NA|TRBV7-3|TRBJ2-1
CASSLRTGDFSYNEQFF
TGTGCCAGCAGCTTAAGAACAGGGGACTTTAGCTACAATGAGCAGTTCTTC
>NA|NA|TRBV14|TRBJ2-3
CASSPLLTTTDTQYF
TGTGCCAGCAGCCCGCTACTGACAACCACAGATACGCAGTATTTT
>many|TRBD2|TRBV4-2|TRBJ2-3
CASSQDFTGGLGPDTQYF
TGTGCCAGCAGCCAAGACTTTACGGGAGGGCTAGGCCCAGATACGCAGTATTTT
>NA|NA|TRBV29-1|TRBJ2-3
CSVALGTGLEDTQYF
TGCAGCGTTGCACTAGGTACGGGTCTCGAAGATACGCAGTATTTT
>NA|NA|TRBV7-9|TRBJ2-1
CASEGQGNEQFF
TGTGCCAGCGAAGGCCAGGGGAATGAGCAGTTCTTC
>NA|NA|TRBV27|TRBJ2-7
CASSLHRGGSYEQYF
TGTGCCAGCAGTCTCCACAGGGGGGGCTCCTACGAGCAGTACTTC
>NA|TRBD1|TRBV7-3|TRBJ2-3
CASSLNPGQGGDTQYF
TGTGCCAGCAGCTTAAATCCCGGACAGGGTGGTGATACGCAGTATTTT
>many|NA|TRBV10-3|TRBJ1-1
CAIRGTLNTEAFF
TGTGCCATCAGGGGGACACTGAACACTGAAGCTTTCTTT
>few|NA|TRBV15|TRBJ2-6
CATSTKTSANVLTF
TGTGCCACCAGCACCAAAACGAGCGCCAACGTCCTGACTTTC
>NA|NA|TRBV15|TRBJ2-4
CATSRDMGNIQYF
TGTGCCACCAGCAGGGACATGGGGAACATTCAGTACTTC
>many|TRBD1|TRBV13|TRBJ1-1
CASSAIIRRRGKDTEAFF
TGTGCCAGCAGCGCCATCATTCGGCGCAGGGGGAAGGACACTGAAGCTTTCTTT
>many|TRBD2|TRBV10-3|TRBJ2-5
CAISESRASGGKETQYF
TGTGCCATCAGTGAGTCGAGGGCTAGCGGGGGAAAAGAGACCCAGTACTTC
>NA|NA|TRBV28|TRBJ2-7
CASSSGGFHEQYF
TGTGCCAGCAGTTCCGGCGGTTTCCACGAGCAGTACTTC
>few|TRBD2|TRBV7-9|TRBJ2-5
CASSQDARGGRETQYF
TGTGCCAGCAGCCAAGATGCGCGGGGGGGCCGAGAGACCCAGTACTTC
>NA|NA|TRBV27|TRBJ2-3
CASSPMRSTDTQYF
TGTGCCAGCTCCCCTATGCGGAGCACAGATACGCAGTATTTT